The present entry profiles one TCR beta chain with its context. The antigen remains unidentified. Assay used: immunoSEQ multiplex PCR; TCRdb lists only in-frame clones, some missing. The repertoire consists of around 36,000 clones, with 87% occurring once and the leading ten covering 9%. The data stem from a study of PD-1 blockade in classical Hodgkin lymphoma. Every patient had relapsed following autologous stem cell transplantation, and cohorts differed in brentuximab vedotin exposure. Best responses included complete response and partial response; otherwise, the best response was progressive disease. V was trimmed by 6 bases and J by 7 bases, leaving 18 bases between them. Germline CDR1 reads SNHLY; CDR2 reads FYNNEI. CDR3 length equals 15 residues. Study results and caveats: CD4+ TCR diversity, unlike CD8+, climbed significantly by C4D1. Complete responders entered with baseline diversity on par with newly diagnosed patients, the results showed. Diminished baseline TCR diversity has been reported in newly diagnosed patients relative to healthy donors.

This receptor was taken from a human donor with classical Hodgkin lymphoma. The V and J genes are TRBV2 and TRBJ1-4, with D tentatively TRBD1 (6 bases). The starting material was peripheral blood mononuclear cells (PBMCs), obtained at baseline. The CDR3 DNA sequence: TGTGCCAGCAGCTCGGACAGTCAATGGGGTGAAAAACTGTTTTTT. Protein product: CASSSDSQWGEKLFF.